These 30 T cell receptor beta chains came from one sample sequenced in a study of shared clonotypes between healthy human individuals. Sequencing was performed with immunoSEQ multiplex PCR; in TCRdb, only in-frame clones are kept and a portion is missing. Among about 330,000 clones listed, roughly 70% were seen once. The sample taken for sequencing was memory CD4+ T cells sorted from blood. Subset denoted: CD45RA-negative fraction. These receptors originate from a man aged 25-45 years in good health.

The chain links TRBV7-3 to TRBJ2-7, with a possible D match to TRBD2 (6 bases). Germline assignment: CDR1 SGHTA and CDR2 FQGTGA. This CDR3 spans 13 amino acids. V lost 4 bases to trimming and J lost 6 bases, with 13 bases between them. CDR3 sequence reads: CASSSYSSVEQYF. The CDR3, as DNA: TGTGCCAGCAGCTCATATTCTAGCGTCGAGCAGTACTTC.

The chain is built from TRBV5-4 and TRBJ2-5; D is ambiguous. Germline V gene data show CDR1 as SGHNT and CDR2 as YYREEE (reference sequence). The CDR3 extends over 14 amino acids. The ends were cut back, 4 bases at V and 5 bases at J, with 15 bases in the middle. CDR3 region: CASSEPATRETQYF. The CDR3 DNA reads TGTGCCAGCAGCGAGCCAGCCACAAGGGAGACCCAGTACTTC.

The chain uses TRBV14 and TRBJ2-1, with TRBD1 matching over 9 bases. Per germline, CDR1 SGHDN and CDR2 FVKESK. J gave up 5 bases and V 4 bases, and 6 bases lay outside the gene matches. The CDR3 is 15 residues long. This chain's CDR3 is CASSRLGQGNNEQFF. The CDR3 DNA follows: TGTGCCAGCAGCCGATTGGGACAGGGTAACAATGAGCAGTTCTTC. Together with reference TRBV14 and TRBJ2-1, the CDR3 gives the full variable domain: EAGVTQFPSHSVIEKGQTVTLRCDPISGHDNLYWYRRVMGKEIKFLLHFVKESKQDESGMPNNRFLAERTGGTYSTLKVQPAELEDSGVYFCASSRLGQGNNEQFFGPGTRLTVL.

This clone has only a few counts. The chain is built from TRBV5-1 and TRBJ2-1; D is possibly TRBD2 (5 bases). The CDR3 is 15 residues long. The germline CDR1 and CDR2 sequences are SGHRS and YFSETQ. V lost 4 bases and J lost 0, with 11 bases in between. The CDR3, as DNA: TGCGCCAGCAGCCCCGGAGGAAACTCCTACAATGAGCAGTTCTTC. Amino acid sequence: CASSPGGNSYNEQFF.

V usage is TRBV5-1 and J usage is TRBJ1-1; the D is unclear. This CDR3 contains 16 residues. Germline values: CDR1 SGHRS, CDR2 YFSETQ. Trimming cost V 4 bases and J 0 bases, with 16 bases left between them. CDR3 bases: TGCGCCAGCAGCCTCTCCATTGGACTAATGAACACTGAAGCTTTCTTT. This gives the protein CASSLSIGLMNTEAFF.

The chain couples TRBV9 to TRBJ2-3; 7 positions agree with TRBD2. V dropped 4 bases and J dropped 4; count of bases not matched to a gene: 6. The CDR3 contains 14 residues. The V gene's germline CDR1 is SGDLS and CDR2 YYNGEE. CDR3 loop: CASSPWGGADTQYF. The CDR3 coding sequence is TGTGCCAGCAGCCCTTGGGGGGGTGCAGATACGCAGTATTTT.

This clone was found once. The V gene is TRBV28, the J gene TRBJ2-7, with TRBD1 matching over 8 bases. Germline V gene sequence: CDR1 MDHEN, CDR2 SYDVKM. The V segment lost 6 bases and the J segment 2 bases; nucleotides outside the gene matches: 6. The CDR3 is 14 residues long. DNA of the CDR3: TGTGCCAGCAGAGGACAGGGTCGGGCCTACGAGCAGTACTTC. It translates to CASRGQGRAYEQYF.

V usage is TRBV18 and J usage is TRBJ2-2; D remains unclear. The germline gives CDR1 KGHSH, CDR2 LQKENI. Trimming cost V 5 bases and J 6 bases, with 16 bases left between them. The CDR3 loop spans 15 amino acids. The CDR3 reads CASSREARRAGELFF. DNA of the CDR3: TGTGCCAGCTCAAGGGAAGCCCGAAGGGCCGGGGAGCTGTTTTTT.

The rearrangement uses TRBV7-3 and TRBJ2-2; TRBD2 aligns across 16 bases. The CDR3 runs to 19 residues. The J segment lost 5 bases and the V segment lost 4 bases, leaving 10 bases of the junction unmatched. Germline-derived CDR1 and CDR2 are SGHTA and FQGTGA. The CDR3 reads CASSSLGTSGRGRTGELFF. CDR3 sequence (DNA): TGTGCCAGCAGCTCTCTAGGGACTAGCGGGAGGGGTCGGACCGGGGAGCTGTTTTTT.

V is TRBV19 and J is TRBJ1-2; 9 bases are a match to TRBD1. This CDR3 region has 14 residues. Losses at the gene ends were 7 bases for V and 8 bases for J; bases not matched to a gene: 11. Germline lookup yields CDR1 LNHDA and CDR2 SQIVND (reference sequence). CDR3: CASTARDRAGGYTF. The CDR3 DNA is TGTGCCAGTACCGCTAGGGACAGGGCGGGCGGCTACACCTTC.

This clone was observed many times. The chain couples TRBV9 to TRBJ2-2; 10 bases align to TRBD2. Germline CDR1 SGDLS, CDR2 YYNGEE. The junction had 11 bases not matched to a gene; V was cut back by 4 bases and J by 5 bases. The CDR3 contains 17 residues. This chain's CDR3 is CASSPRGVAGGTGELFF. CDR3 sequence (DNA): TGTGCCAGCAGCCCCCGGGGGGTAGCGGGAGGTACCGGGGAGCTGTTTTTT.

The CDR3 coding sequence is TGCGCCAGCAGTGCCGACAAGCTATATGGCTACACCTTC. This gives the protein CASSADKLYGYTF. V and J are TRBV10-2 and TRBJ1-2; D gene unclear. The CDR3 has 13 amino acids. Looked up from germline, CDR1 is WSHSY and CDR2 is SAAADI. Trimming stripped 4 bases from V and 5 bases from J, with 11 bases between.

The rearrangement links TRBV5-4 to TRBJ2-5, with a tentative D call TRBD2 (6 bases). CDR3 length equals 13 residues. Germline V CDR1 and CDR2: SGHNT, YYREEE (reference sequence). V lost 3 bases and J 0 bases, leaving 6 bases between the germline ends. The CDR3 reads CASSSSDQETQYF. DNA of the CDR3: TGTGCCAGCAGCTCTAGCGACCAAGAGACCCAGTACTTC.

The rearrangement uses TRBV7-2 and TRBJ2-5, with D hard to call. Germline V CDR1 and CDR2: SGHTA, FQGNSA. The CDR3 is made up of 12 amino acids. Trimming shortened V by 4 bases and J by 5 bases, and 8 bases separated the two germline ends. The CDR3 reads CASSWMRETQYF. The CDR3 nucleotides read TGTGCCAGCAGCTGGATGCGGGAGACCCAGTACTTC.

Concerning this clone: One base separates it from a far larger clone, so it is likely a read error. This sequence joins TRBV7-9 and TRBJ1-2; D is ambiguous. CDR3 length: 14 residues. The germline CDR1 and CDR2 sequences are SEHNR and FQNEAQ (reference sequence). V lost 1 base and J 7 bases, leaving 13 bases between the germline ends. This CDR3 is CASSLVAAHSGYTF. Written as DNA, the CDR3 is TGTGCCAGCAGCTTAGTGGCAGCGCACAGTGGCTACACCTTC.

The chain uses TRBV18 and TRBJ2-7; no definite D call. CDR1 and CDR2 from the germline V gene are KGHSH and LQKENI. The CDR3 is 14 residues long. Between the trimmed V and J ends, which lost 2 bases and 5 bases, there was a span of 13 bases. The CDR3 sequence is CASSPYSPRHEQYF. As DNA, the CDR3 is TGTGCCAGCTCACCATACAGCCCTCGTCACGAGCAGTACTTC.

This sequence joins TRBV9 and TRBJ2-7; 7 nucleotides line up with TRBD1. Germline assignment: CDR1 SGDLS and CDR2 YYNGEE. The junction had 9 bases not matched to a gene; V was cut back by 4 bases and J by 5 bases. The CDR3 consists of 14 residues. Here the CDR3 reads CASSSSGQSDEQYF. The CDR3 DNA is TGTGCCAGCAGCTCCTCGGGACAGTCTGACGAGCAGTACTTC.

The rearrangement joins TRBV28 to TRBJ2-3, with TRBD2 identical over 8 bases. J lost 3 bases, V lost 2 bases, and 4 bases had no gene match. Germline CDR1 and CDR2: MDHEN and SYDVKM. There are 15 residues in the CDR3. In DNA form, the CDR3 reads TGTGCCAGCAGTTTAATTCGGGGGGGAACAGATACGCAGTATTTT. It translates to CASSLIRGGTDTQYF.

V gene TRBV2 combines with J gene TRBJ2-3; 7 positions match TRBD2. J gave up 1 base and V 4 bases, and 8 bases lay outside the gene matches. There are 16 residues in the CDR3. The germline gives CDR1 SNHLY, CDR2 FYNNEI. DNA for the CDR3: TGTGCCAGCAGTGGGGCGGGCGGGAGCGGCACAGATACGCAGTATTTT. Its translation is CASSGAGGSGTDTQYF.

In this sample, this clone turned up a few times. The rearrangement links TRBV19 to TRBJ1-5; no clear D gene. This CDR3 has 14 residues. The germline CDR1 and CDR2 sequences are LNHDA and SQIVND (reference sequence). Trimming took off 3 bases at V and 0 bases at J, with 6 bases between the two ends. The CDR3 loop is CASSIPTSNQPQHF. CDR3 nucleotide sequence: TGTGCCAGTAGTATCCCCACTAGCAATCAGCCCCAGCATTTT.

The chain carries TRBV9 and TRBJ2-7, with 7 nucleotides matching TRBD1. The germline V gene has CDR1 SGDLS and CDR2 YYNGEE. V was pared by 0 bases and J by 2 bases, with 2 bases of the junction left unmatched. The CDR3 runs 14 residues. CDR3 in amino acids: CASSVDQGAYEQYF. The CDR3 DNA reads as TGTGCCAGCAGCGTAGATCAGGGGGCCTACGAGCAGTACTTC.

This clone showed up just a few times. The chain carries TRBV2 and TRBJ2-6; 8 positions match TRBD1. The germline gives CDR1 SNHLY, CDR2 FYNNEI. The CDR3 is 18 residues long. Trimming took 6 bases from V and 4 from J; bases not matched to a gene: 14. CDR3 residues: CASRKSPGQVEGANVLTF. CDR3 coding DNA: TGTGCCAGCAGGAAGTCACCGGGACAGGTGGAAGGGGCCAACGTCCTGACTTTC. Full variable domain (missing parts from reference TRBV2 and TRBJ2-6): EPEVTQTPSHQVTQMGQEVILRCVPISNHLYFYWYRQILGQKVEFLVSFYNNEISEKSEIFDDQFSVERPDGSNFTLKIRSTKLEDSAMYFCASRKSPGQVEGANVLTFGAGSRLTVL.

The chain combines TRBV5-1 with TRBJ1-6; D not resolved. V was cut by 0 bases and J by 8 bases, with 0 bases left in between. The CDR3 contains 11 residues. Germline CDR1 is SGHRS and CDR2 is YFSETQ. CDR3: CASSLDSPLHF. Here the CDR3 DNA reads TGCGCCAGCAGCTTGGATTCACCCCTCCACTTT.

V usage is TRBV29-1 and J usage is TRBJ2-6; tentative D call: TRBD2 (5 bases). V lost 1 base and J 4 bases, leaving 8 bases between the germline ends. Germline V gives CDR1 SQVTM, CDR2 ANQGSEA. This CDR3 has 14 amino acids. The CDR3 sequence: CSVEGGIGANVLTF. The CDR3 DNA is TGCAGCGTTGAAGGAGGGATCGGGGCCAACGTCCTGACTTTC.

The chain joins TRBV11-3 to TRBJ1-2; D is undetermined. V was shortened by 1 base and J by 4 bases, with 7 bases between the two germline ends. The CDR3 runs to 13 residues. In germline, CDR1 is SGHNT, CDR2 YENEEA. The CDR3 bases are TGTGCCAGCAGCTTAGCCTCCGGCTATGGCTACACCTTC. Amino acid sequence: CASSLASGYGYTF.

The gene calls are TRBV28 and TRBJ2-5, with D possibly matching TRBD2 (6 bases). The CDR3 contains 13 residues. Germline V lookup: CDR1 MDHEN, CDR2 SYDVKM. Trimming removed 1 base at V and 7 bases at J, with 10 bases between. CDR3 bases: TGTGCCAGCAGTTTATACCTGGAGGGGACCCAGTACTTC. It codes for CASSLYLEGTQYF.

The DNA for the CDR3 is TGTGCCAGCAGTTTAGCGGGAGGCTTAGATACGCAGTATTTT. Translated, it gives CASSLAGGLDTQYF. This chain joins TRBV28 and TRBJ2-3, with TRBD2 matching over 8 bases. The CDR3 extends over 14 amino acids. CDR1 and CDR2 from the germline V gene are MDHEN and SYDVKM. The junction had 3 bases not matched to a gene; V was cut back by 2 bases and J by 5 bases.

The CDR3 coding sequence is TGCAGCACCCTCGGACAGGCTGAGACCCAGTACTTC. Translation: CSTLGQAETQYF. The gene calls are TRBV29-1 and TRBJ2-5, with 7 bases aligning to TRBD1. V was pared by 8 bases and J by 5 bases, with 8 bases of the junction left unmatched. Per germline, CDR1 SQVTM and CDR2 ANQGSEA. The CDR3 sequence is 12 residues long. The whole variable domain, filled in from reference TRBV29-1 and TRBJ2-5, reads SAVISQKPSRDICQRGTSLTIQCQVDSQVTMMFWYRQQPGQSLTLIATANQGSEATYESGFVIDKFPISRPNLTFSTLTVSNMSPEDSSIYLCSTLGQAETQYFGPGTRLLVL.

This chain connects TRBV5-8 to TRBJ1-1; TRBD1 matches at 10 bases. The germline V gene encodes CDR1 SGHTS and CDR2 YDEGEE. With 3 bases clipped from V and 0 bases from J, the junction kept 8 bases outside the gene matches. The CDR3 has 17 amino acids. The CDR3 protein is CASSSPRDRGMNTEAFF. The CDR3 nucleotides read TGTGCCAGCAGCTCCCCCCGGGACAGGGGAATGAACACTGAAGCTTTCTTT.

This clone showed up just a few times. The chain employs TRBV7-9 and TRBJ2-7, with TRBD1 identical over 7 bases. With 8 bases clipped from V and 6 bases from J, the junction kept 10 bases outside the gene matches. The germline V gene has CDR1 SEHNR and CDR2 FQNEAQ (reference sequence). The CDR3 totals 13 residues. CDR3 sequence reads: CASVPGGSREQYF. CDR3 in DNA: TGTGCCAGCGTTCCAGGGGGAAGTCGCGAGCAGTACTTC.